Included here is one TCR beta chain sequence, with context. One end of the junction varies from germline; a read error may be responsible. Germline loops: CDR1 DFQATT, CDR2 SNEGSKA (reference sequence). The CDR3 extends over 16 amino acids. The data originate from a study of neurological immune-mediated disorders. Each CDR3 protein is one row after TCRdb ran MiXCR on the 5' RACE reads. Found here are about 10,000 distinct CDR3 sequences, approximately 24% of them singletons; the top ten hold roughly 15%. This sequence was found in a woman aged 35 to 49 with multiple sclerosis. The chain uses TRBV20-1 and TRBJ2-1, with 10 bases lining up with TRBD2. The specimen was CD8+ T cells from blood. The CDR3 region is CSARIAAGGSYNEQFF. The CDR3 region has the DNA TGCAGCGCTAGGATAGCAGCGGGGGGGTCCTACAATGAGCAGTTCTTC.